This TCR beta chain was identified during a study of cytomegalovirus exposure and HLA in healthy donors (dated by TCRdb to the late 2010s). Study-level background: According to an earlier analysis of around 600 of the donors, about 179 million T cells yielded some 110 million unique TCR beta sequences and about 280 Gb of sequence data. An early release that covered some 640 HLA-typed donors contained 250 to 350 gigabases of sequencing data and tens of millions of unique TCR sequences. Among the approximately 400 genotyped donors, around 79% belonged to the genetic ancestry cluster associated with self-reported Caucasian donors. The study was designed to test whether signatures of past pathogen exposure could be identified by cataloging public T cell receptors. Using immunosequencing, the study profiled T cell repertoires from fewer than 700 subjects and related those repertoires to cytomegalovirus serostatus. In addition to the first cohort of several hundred subjects, a separate validation cohort of under 150 different subjects was used. The study combined high-throughput TCR immunosequencing, statistical association of individual TCRs with disease status, and machine learning to predict cytomegalovirus infection status. In a later analysis, previously published TCR beta repertoires from 550 to 750 donors were re-analyzed and high-resolution HLA genotyping was added so that TCR occurrence patterns could be studied. Rather than using new phenotypic data, the later analysis identified candidate immune exposures from TCR beta sequences and from how often those sequences occurred across donors. An earlier analysis of about 620 of the donors applied high-throughput TCR beta sequencing to assess whether each TCR beta V gene segment acted as functional or pseudogenic. Donor age, sex, ethnicity and CMV serostatus were compiled alongside the repertoire data. A later genetic analysis took genome-wide SNP genotypes for about three fifths of the 666 donors and used that subset as a discovery cohort. Every discovery cohort repertoire had been produced on one sequencing platform. HLA typing covered class I and class II loci at four-digit resolution. Typing coverage differed by locus: A, B, C, DRB1 and DQB1 were typed in about 629-640 donors, DQA1 in 500 to 550, DPA1 in 606, and DPB1 in approximately 450. Because of strong linkage in the cohort, roughly five DR-DQ haplotypes were treated as single units for association and clustering. On average, roughly 240,000 unique TCR beta nucleotide sequences were sequenced per donor among about 400 genotyped donors of the cohort, with around 19% of those sequences being non-productive.

On this clone: Its antigen is unknown. Base qualities are not provided; no much larger clone lies one nucleotide away.

The cysteine opens and the phenylalanine closes a CDR3 of 14 amino acids. Only the CDR3 DNA is retained, 42 bases long and in frame from the first base. V is shortened by 2 bases, J by 5 bases, and the region joining them spans 13 bases. CDR1 and CDR2 are read off the germline V gene as SGHRS and YFSETQ. Library preparation used the immunoSEQ multiplex PCR assay. For the multiplex PCR, a mixture combining 60 forward primers for TCR Vbeta segments and 13 reverse primers for TCR Jbeta segments was used. A multiplex PCR assay on genomic DNA amplified the CDR3 region of rearranged TCR beta genes. The Illumina HiSeq System was used to sequence the amplified TCR beta libraries as 87-base-pair reads. In the authors' own workflow: Across the 670 or so repertoires, a later analysis counted around 80 million unique TCR beta chains, 9.5 million to 12 million of which were shared by at least two donors. To remove PCR and sequencing errors, raw reads were error-corrected and collapsed into unique sequences using a nearest-neighbor algorithm that merged closely related sequences. V, D and J gene segments were assigned by aligning CDR3 sequences to IMGT reference sequences. For a sequence to be retained, a match of at least six nucleotides to both a V gene segment and a J gene segment was required. A rearrangement was called productive if the CDR3 had no stop codons and remained in frame with V and J, and every other rearrangement was called non-productive. Following IMGT convention, CDR3 was defined as the stretch from the second conserved V-encoded cysteine up to the conserved J-encoded phenylalanine. In an earlier analysis of 500 to 650 of the donors, sequences lacking an unambiguous match to a single V gene segment were excluded. In an earlier analysis of approximately 560 of the donors, a V segment was called functional when productive rearrangements were above 56.7%, and segregating when the standard deviation between donors exceeded 5%. A statistical classification framework was developed to diagnose cytomegalovirus status using the catalog of TCR beta chain sequences. In a later analysis, V and J genes were assigned by comparing TCR nucleotide sequences against IMGT/GENE-DB human TR gene sequences. Using the TCRdist pipeline, a later analysis assigned CDR3 sequences along with most-parsimonious VDJ recombination scenarios. A later analysis defined each TCR beta chain by its CDR3 amino acid sequence plus V-gene family, and excluded reads lacking a unique V-gene family. A later analysis removed several hundred highly shared, low-generation-probability nucleotide sequences to deal with suspected cross-contamination and a sequencing artifact. In a later analysis, a clonal expansion index was calculated for each public chain from normalized within-repertoire ranks of inferred template counts. In a later analysis, generation probabilities were computed using a VDJ recombination model fitted to out-of-frame rearrangements, and the results were checked against IGoR. Hypergeometric tests were used in a later analysis to score TCR-TCR, TCR-HLA and TCR-CMV co-occurrence, with a repertoire-size bias correction applied to the TCR pairs. To estimate false discovery rates, a later analysis permuted the HLA or CMV assignments 20 times. A later analysis grouped co-occurring TCRs with DBSCAN, adding TCRdist sequence similarity when clustering within HLA-allele-positive subsets. Co-occurrence clustering excluded repertoires with fewer than 30,000 or more than 120,000 public chains, plus five with anomalous nucleotide sharing. TCRdb obtained this table from immuneACCESS and retained in-frame rearrangements with V and J assigned. These tables miss some clones; where compared with another copy, unresolved V genes account for less than half of the shortfall, and the remainder is unexplained. V and J calls and clone size follow that table, whereas D and trimming were derived from the DNA. The sample data list some 150,000 clones, and 77% of these were observed just once. Of the sample, 3.7% falls within the top ten clones.

Paper-wide results and their limitations: Because counts were too low, about 17 rarely observed V segments, including chromosome 9 orphons, were excluded from the earlier analysis of several hundred of the donors. Across donors, most TCR sequences were observed very rarely, whereas some public TCRs were present in many individuals. In the study, roughly 160 TCR beta chains were listed as associated with cytomegalovirus. At a false discovery rate of 0.05, a later analysis linked about 17,000 TCR beta sequences to specific HLA alleles. V-gene and J-gene trimming of TCR beta chains was associated with a missense DCLRE1C variant in a later genetic analysis, and the association was replicated in an independent cohort. The classifier was reported to diagnose cytomegalovirus status with high specificity and sensitivity in both the original and validation cohorts. Correlated functional status among segregating V segments might be attributable to linkage disequilibrium, but an unknown experimental factor could not be ruled out. CMV serostatus was the only immune exposure information available for the cohort. Compared with equally common non-associated chains, HLA-associated TCR beta chains in a later analysis were more clonally expanded and had lower generation probabilities. When HLA alleles, especially DR and DQ, strongly co-occurred, attributing TCR associations to individual alleles was difficult. A few of the identified cytomegalovirus-associated TCR beta chains were confirmed in vitro to be specific for cytomegalovirus antigens. An earlier analysis of roughly 570 of the donors showed that most TCR beta V segments appeared in productive rearrangements either about 90% or about 30% of the time, which broadly matched IMGT annotations. A later genetic analysis reported fewer N-insertions in productive TCRs among donors in an Asian-associated ancestry cluster than the roughly 670-donor mean. HLA typing was unavailable for some donors at each locus, so association tests used only the typed subset. The sequencing pipeline was judged likely to have produced a cluster of highly shared sequence variants as a technical artifact. The cohort was sequenced for TCR beta chains only, and without alpha or paired-chain data the features that could be detected were limited. According to a later analysis, most CMV-associated TCR beta chains appeared to be HLA-restricted, and the HLA associations seemed to be driven largely by CMV exposure. It was suggested by the authors that the approach could potentially be generalized to other disease states and immunological phenotypes. In a later analysis, the rate of TCR association differed among HLA loci, with DRB1 alleles having the most associated TCRs and HLA-C alleles having the fewest. The 87-base-pair reads could not distinguish some IMGT-functional V segments, including TRBV6-2 and TRBV6-3, so those segments were excluded. Roughly uniform sequencing depth across donors was assumed in presence/absence analyses, although this assumption may not hold. A later analysis reported that several top co-occurrence clusters appeared linked to parvovirus B19, influenza, CMV and Epstein-Barr virus. A further reported finding was that TCR beta sequences accurately predicted the HLA-A and HLA-B alleles for most subjects in the first cohort.

The cohort was made up of roughly 670 healthy bone marrow donors. All cohort members were sampled while nominally healthy, although unrecorded immune exposures were likely present. The donor was CMV seropositive and belonged to the group of 250 to 300 seropositive cohort members. A peripheral blood sample was provided by each donor, and peripheral blood mononuclear cells were used for TCR beta sequencing. The Qiagen DNeasy Blood Extraction Kit was used to extract genomic DNA from the blood cell samples. The TCR comes from a man aged 30-40 years in good health and CMV-seropositive. The rearranged chain carries TRBV5-1 and TRBJ2-5; TRBD1 might be the D gene, on 6 matching bases. The sample taken for sequencing was PBMCs. The DNA sequence follows: TGCGCCAGCAGCTTAAACAGGGTTGGCGAGACCCAGTACTTC. It translates as CASSLNRVGETQYF.